The 2 T cell receptor beta chains below were found in one sample sequenced in a study of cytomegalovirus exposure and HLA in healthy donors. The PCR ran on 60 Vbeta and 13 Jbeta primers. Data came from immunoSEQ multiplex PCR; TCRdb stores just in-frame clones and leaves some out. The data hold more than 110,000 clones, with around 70% observed a single time. The sample comprised PBMCs. The receptor set was obtained from a woman aged 30 to 39 in good health and CMV-seronegative.

Remarks on this clone: The same CDR3 also results from other DNA sequences found in this sample. The rearrangement uses TRBV11-2 and TRBJ1-5, with D uncertain. The germline V and J ends were trimmed by 2 bases and 4 bases, with 6 bases remaining between them. CDR3 length: 13 amino acids. Germline CDR1 and CDR2: SGHAT and FQNNGV. In DNA form, the CDR3 reads TGTGCCAGCAGCTTAAGCCTGAATCAGCCCCAGCATTTT. The encoded protein is CASSLSLNQPQHF.

This clone was seen only a few times. The V call is TRBV29-1, the J call TRBJ2-3, with 10 bases lining up with TRBD1. Germline V gives CDR1 SQVTM, CDR2 ANQGSEA. V dropped 4 bases and J dropped 4; count of bases not matched to a gene: 5. The CDR3 runs to 14 residues. The CDR3 protein is CSVAGQGLADTQYF. The DNA of the CDR3 is TGCAGCGTTGCGGGACAGGGGCTCGCAGATACGCAGTATTTT.